This T cell receptor beta chain was identified in a study of cytomegalovirus exposure and HLA in healthy donors. The V gene's germline CDR1 is MNHNS and CDR2 SASEGT. V dropped 3 bases and J dropped 5; count of bases not matched to a gene: 7. The CDR3 runs 17 residues. Concerning this clone: What it binds is not known.

The PCR ran on 60 Vbeta and 13 Jbeta primers. TCRdb's copy holds only in-frame clones and misses some; the assay was immunoSEQ multiplex PCR. The sample shows approximately 150,000 clones, approximately 88% of them seen only once. Study-wide results and limits: Researchers counted roughly 150 TCR beta chains as cytomegalovirus-associated. A later analysis appeared to link common viral pathogens to several of the most significant clusters. CMV serostatus was the sole immune exposure data available.

The TCR sequence derives from a young woman in good health and CMV-seronegative. Sequencing used PBMCs. The V and J genes are TRBV6-1 and TRBJ2-2, with 12 bases lining up with TRBD2. The CDR3: CASSEPGTSGLTGELFF. The CDR3 DNA reads TGTGCCAGCAGTGAGCCCGGGACTAGCGGGCTGACCGGGGAGCTGTTTTTT.